Below, one T cell receptor (beta chain) is given with its context. The antigen remains unidentified. This CDR3 region has 16 residues. The V gene's germline CDR1 is LGHNA and CDR2 YNFKEQ. Trimming stripped 2 bases from V and 3 bases from J, with 14 bases between. The sequenced template was cDNA made from the entire isolated RNA. Sequencing used immunoSEQ multiplex PCR; TCRdb keeps in-frame clones, though not all of them. The sample shows approximately 400,000 clones, over 12% of them seen only once. The data were taken from a study of beta chain features in type 1 diabetes. The wider study: No patient-donor differences in age, gender, total cells or subset yield. Roughly 110,000,000 sorted cells were examined across all samples.

Study observations and caveats: Patients' naive, central memory and Treg TCRB repertoires seemed closer to one another than those of healthy donors.

V gene TRBV4-2 combines with J gene TRBJ2-1, with D perhaps matching TRBD2 (6 bases). This clonotype was obtained from a woman between 18 and 30 years old in good health. Specimen: naive CD4+ T cells from blood. The CDR3 sequence is CASSQRDLLNYNEQFF. CDR3 coding DNA: TGTGCCAGCAGCCAACGGGACTTACTCAACTACAATGAGCAGTTCTTC.